These 9 T cell receptor beta chains were all obtained from the same sample, sequenced in a study of blood T cells in healthy people across ages. The use of a sample-barcoded 5' primer and a J-beta primer mix characterized a second PCR of roughly 6 to 11 cycles. Each CDR3 protein gets one entry after TCRdb re-called the 5' RACE reads with MiXCR. The sample includes over a million distinct CDR3 sequences, roughly 24% of them seen just once. In addition, the sample was reused for a study of T cells of mothers and their children.

Sequenced input: blood. These receptors originate from a girl aged 2-10 years in good health.

This chain uses TRBV5-1 with TRBJ1-6; TRBD1 is a possible D gene (6 bases). Germline CDR1 SGHRS, CDR2 YFSETQ. The CDR3 sequence is 15 residues long. V lost 1 base, J lost 8 bases, and 13 bases lay in between. CDR3 loop: CASSLRQGRDSPLHF. The CDR3 nucleotides read TGCGCCAGCAGCTTGCGCCAGGGGCGGGATTCACCCCTCCACTTT.

This clonotype was seen only a few times. CDR3 in DNA: TGTGCCAGCAGGAGGGGACAGGATCCGCATGAGCAGTTCTTC. Protein product: CASRRGQDPHEQFF. The rearrangement joins TRBV28 to TRBJ2-1, with 8 bases identical to TRBD1. Germline V gene data show CDR1 as MDHEN and CDR2 as SYDVKM. V trimming: 6 bases; J trimming: 8 bases; junction bases outside the gene matches: 9. The CDR3 is 14 residues long. Using reference TRBV28 and TRBJ2-1 for the parts outside the CDR3, the full variable domain is DVKVTQSSRYLVKRTGEKVFLECVQDMDHENMFWYRQDPGLGLRLIYFSYDVKMKEKGDIPEGYSVSREKKERFSLILESASTNQTSMYLCASRRGQDPHEQFFGPGTRLTVL.

This clonotype was seen only a few times. The chain couples TRBV7-2 to TRBJ2-7, with a possible D match to TRBD1 (5 bases). Trimming took 1 base from V and 4 from J, leaving 14 bases between them. The CDR3 totals 15 residues. Germline lookup yields CDR1 SGHTA and CDR2 FQGNSA. The CDR3, as DNA: TGTGCCAGCAGCTTAGTCGTAGACAGTACGTACGAGCAGTACTTC. Translation: CASSLVVDSTYEQYF. Supplemented by reference TRBV7-2 and TRBJ2-7, the full variable domain reads GAGVSQSPSNKVTEKGKDVELRCDPISGHTALYWYRQSLGQGLEFLIYFQGNSAPDKSGLPSDRFSAERTGGSVSTLTIQRTQQEDSAVYLCASSLVVDSTYEQYFGPGTRLTVT.

This clonotype was observed a few times. The genes are TRBV7-9 and TRBJ1-2; D is unclear. Germline assignment: CDR1 SEHNR and CDR2 FQNEAQ (reference sequence). The V and J ends lost 3 bases and 4 bases respectively, with 9 bases between them. The CDR3 has 13 residues. Here the CDR3 reads CASSFRDSYGYTF. In DNA form, the CDR3 reads TGTGCCAGCAGCTTCCGGGATAGCTATGGCTACACCTTC.

This chain uses TRBV12-3 or TRBV12-4 with TRBJ2-5, with 9 bases matching TRBD2. J gave up 7 bases and V 6 bases, and 9 bases lay outside the gene matches. This CDR3 contains 14 residues. CDR3 in amino acids: CASSPGGAGGTQYF. In DNA form, the CDR3 reads TGTGCCAGCAGCCCCGGCGGAGCGGGAGGGACCCAGTACTTC.

This rearrangement joins TRBV11-2 to TRBJ2-6, with D possibly matching TRBD1 (5 bases). The CDR3 has 13 residues. V shed 4 bases and J shed 9 bases, with 10 bases lying between them. Germline V gene data show CDR1 as SGHAT and CDR2 as FQNNGV. The CDR3 bases are TGTGCCAGCAGCTCCGACAGTTTCAACGTCCTGACTTTC. It yields the protein CASSSDSFNVLTF.

There are a few counts of this clonotype. The rearrangement uses TRBV21-1 and TRBJ2-7; the D call in the table, TRBD1, was not verified against the DNA. TRBV21-1 is designated a pseudogene. The CDR3 covers 9 residues. The CDR3 bases are TGTAGGGGGGGGTACGAGCAGTACTTC. This sequence encodes CRGGYEQYF.

This chain links TRBV24-1 with TRBJ2-7; TRBD1 aligns across 9 bases. CDR1 and CDR2 from the germline V gene are KGHDR and SFDVKD. V shed 4 bases and J 3 bases; nucleotides not matched to a gene: 9. The CDR3 has 16 amino acids. The DNA for the CDR3 is TGTGCCACCAGTGAACCCGGGACAGGGATTAACTACGAGCAGTACTTC. This translates into CATSEPGTGINYEQYF.

This clonotype came up once. The rearrangement joins TRBV2 to TRBJ2-7; TRBD1 is a possible D gene (6 bases). The CDR3 loop spans 17 amino acids. Deletions cut 4 bases from V and 1 base from J, with 20 bases between. Germline-derived CDR1 and CDR2 are SNHLY and FYNNEI. The CDR3 loop reads CASSAFPINRGSYEQYF. CDR3 sequence (DNA): TGTGCCAGCAGTGCCTTTCCAATCAATAGGGGGTCCTACGAGCAGTACTTC. Drawing the rest from reference TRBV2 and TRBJ2-7, the complete variable domain is EPEVTQTPSHQVTQMGQEVILRCVPISNHLYFYWYRQILGQKVEFLVSFYNNEISEKSEIFDDQFSVERPDGSNFTLKIRSTKLEDSAMYFCASSAFPINRGSYEQYFGPGTRLTVT.